This T cell receptor beta chain stems from a study of TIL therapy for anti-PD-1-resistant metastatic lung cancer. Study at large: Tumors had a median PD-L1 proportion score of 6%.

This clone was recorded only once. The antigen remains unidentified. This sample's time point: pre-treatment sample, taken before nivolumab and TIL therapy. Pleural nodules or supraclavicular lymph nodes made up most of the excised metastases sampled. Progressing patients received lymphodepletion, expanded TIL infusion and IL-2. Study conclusions and caveats: Many TIL product clones were absent from baseline tumor, suggesting clonal contraction.

Sequencing used immunoSEQ v3. Some clones are missing from TCRdb's copy, which holds only in-frame ones; the method was immunoSEQ multiplex PCR. This sample yields approximately 87,000 clones, of which 65% are seen a single time; 10% to 11% belongs to the top ten. V lost 6 bases and J 7 bases, leaving 9 bases between the germline ends. CDR1 MDHEN and CDR2 SYDVKM come from the germline V gene. The CDR3 runs 12 residues. This clonotype was obtained from a person between 30 and 79 years old with non-small cell lung cancer. The genes are TRBV28 and TRBJ2-2; D remains ambiguous. Sequenced material: tumor tissue, taken at baseline. This chain's CDR3 is CASRALLGELFF. As DNA, the CDR3 is TGTGCCAGCAGAGCCCTTCTCGGGGAGCTGTTTTTT.